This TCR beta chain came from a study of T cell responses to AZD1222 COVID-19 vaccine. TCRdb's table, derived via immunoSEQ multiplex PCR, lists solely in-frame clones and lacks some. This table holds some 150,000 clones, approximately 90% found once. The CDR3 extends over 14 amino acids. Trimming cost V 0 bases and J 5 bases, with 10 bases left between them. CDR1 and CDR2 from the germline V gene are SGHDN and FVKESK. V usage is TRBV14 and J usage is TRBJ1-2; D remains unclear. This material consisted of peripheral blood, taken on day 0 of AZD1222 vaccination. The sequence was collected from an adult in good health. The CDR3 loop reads CASSQDRRDYGYTF. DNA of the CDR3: TGTGCCAGCAGCCAAGACCGGCGGGATTATGGCTACACCTTC. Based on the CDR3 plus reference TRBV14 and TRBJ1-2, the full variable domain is EAGVTQFPSHSVIEKGQTVTLRCDPISGHDNLYWYRRVMGKEIKFLLHFVKESKQDESGMPNNRFLAERTGGTYSTLKVQPAELEDSGVYFCASSQDRRDYGYTFGSGTRLTVV.